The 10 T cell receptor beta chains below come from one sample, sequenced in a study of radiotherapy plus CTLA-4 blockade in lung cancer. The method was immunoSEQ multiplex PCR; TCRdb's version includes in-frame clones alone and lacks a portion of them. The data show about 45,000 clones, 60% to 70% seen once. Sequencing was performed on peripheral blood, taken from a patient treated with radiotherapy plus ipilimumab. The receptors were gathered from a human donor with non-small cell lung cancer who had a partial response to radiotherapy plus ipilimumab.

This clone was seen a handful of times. The CDR3 sequence: CASRRQVLDEKLFF. The CDR3 DNA follows: TGTGCCAGTAGGAGACAGGTACTAGATGAAAAACTGTTTTTT. The chain is built from TRBV19 and TRBJ1-4; weak D call: TRBD1 (6 bases). Germline V gene sequence: CDR1 LNHDA, CDR2 SQIVND (reference sequence). CDR3 size: 14 residues. The ends were cut back, 6 bases at V and 6 bases at J, with 14 bases in the middle.

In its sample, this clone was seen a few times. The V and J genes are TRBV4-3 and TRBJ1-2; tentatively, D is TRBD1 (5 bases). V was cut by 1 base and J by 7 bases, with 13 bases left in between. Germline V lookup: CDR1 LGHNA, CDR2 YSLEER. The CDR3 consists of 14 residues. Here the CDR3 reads CASSQGLQGLGYTF. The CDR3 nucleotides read TGCGCCAGCAGCCAAGGGTTGCAGGGACTTGGCTACACCTTC.

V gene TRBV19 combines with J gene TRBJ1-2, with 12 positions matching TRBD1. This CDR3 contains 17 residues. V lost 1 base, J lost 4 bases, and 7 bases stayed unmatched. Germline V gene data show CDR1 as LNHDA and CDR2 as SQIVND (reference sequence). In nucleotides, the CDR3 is TGTGCCAGTAGTATAGCGGGACAGGGGGCGCCCACCTATGGCTACACCTTC. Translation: CASSIAGQGAPTYGYTF.

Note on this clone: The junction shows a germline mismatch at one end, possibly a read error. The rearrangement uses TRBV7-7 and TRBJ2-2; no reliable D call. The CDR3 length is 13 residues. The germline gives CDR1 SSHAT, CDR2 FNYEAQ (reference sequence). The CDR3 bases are TGTGCTAGCAGCTTTAGCCCCACCGGGGAGCTGTTTTTT. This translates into CASSFSPTGELFF. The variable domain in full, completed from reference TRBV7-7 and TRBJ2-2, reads GAGVSQSPRYKVTKRGQDVTLRCDPISSHATLYWYQQALGQGPEFLTYFNYEAQPDKSGLPSDRFSAERPEGSISTLTIQRTEQRDSAMYRCASSFSPTGELFFGEGSRLTVL.

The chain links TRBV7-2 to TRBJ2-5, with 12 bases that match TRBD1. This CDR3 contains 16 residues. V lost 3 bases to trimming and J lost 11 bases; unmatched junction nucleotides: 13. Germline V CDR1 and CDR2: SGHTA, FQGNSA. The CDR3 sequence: CASSFEPGQGAREQYF. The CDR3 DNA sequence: TGTGCCAGCAGCTTCGAGCCGGGACAGGGGGCGCGGGAGCAGTACTTC.

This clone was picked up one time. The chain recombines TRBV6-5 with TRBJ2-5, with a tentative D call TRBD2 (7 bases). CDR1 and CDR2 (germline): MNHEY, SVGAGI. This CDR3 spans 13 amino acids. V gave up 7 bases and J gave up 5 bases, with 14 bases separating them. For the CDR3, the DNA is TGTGCCAGCAAACGGGGGGCTGTGGAGACCCAGTACTTC. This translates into CASKRGAVETQYF.

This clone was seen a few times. CDR3 in amino acids: CASSSSGGPNNEQFF. The CDR3 region has the DNA TGTGCCAGCAGCTCAAGCGGGGGGCCTAACAATGAGCAGTTCTTC. This chain connects TRBV14 to TRBJ2-1; 9 nucleotides match TRBD2. Germline V gives CDR1 SGHDN, CDR2 FVKESK. V lost 5 bases, J lost 5 bases, and 7 bases stayed unmatched. This CDR3 comprises 15 residues.

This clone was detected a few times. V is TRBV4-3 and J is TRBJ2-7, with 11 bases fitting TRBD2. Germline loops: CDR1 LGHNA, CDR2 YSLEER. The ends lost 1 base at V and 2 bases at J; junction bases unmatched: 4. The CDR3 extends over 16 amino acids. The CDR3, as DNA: TGCGCCAGCAGCCAAGTAGCTAGCGGGGGGACCTACGAGCAGTACTTC. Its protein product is CASSQVASGGTYEQYF.

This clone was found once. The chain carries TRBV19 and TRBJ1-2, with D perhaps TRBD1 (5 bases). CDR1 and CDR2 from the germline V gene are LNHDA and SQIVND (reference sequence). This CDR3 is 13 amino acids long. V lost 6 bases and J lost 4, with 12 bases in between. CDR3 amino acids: CASSLDRGYGYTF. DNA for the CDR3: TGTGCCAGTAGCCTAGATAGGGGCTATGGCTACACCTTC. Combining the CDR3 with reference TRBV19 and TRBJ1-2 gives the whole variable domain DGGITQSPKYLFRKEGQNVTLSCEQNLNHDAMYWYRQDPGQGLRLIYYSQIVNDFQKGDIAEGYSVSREKKESFPLTVTSAQKNPTAFYLCASSLDRGYGYTFGSGTRLTVV.

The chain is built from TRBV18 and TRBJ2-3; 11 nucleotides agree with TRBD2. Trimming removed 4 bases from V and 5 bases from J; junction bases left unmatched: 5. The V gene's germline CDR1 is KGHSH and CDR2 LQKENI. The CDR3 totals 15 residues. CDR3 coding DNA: TGTGCCAGCTCACTAGCGGGGGGGCCGGAAGATACGCAGTATTTT. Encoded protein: CASSLAGGPEDTQYF.